This TCR beta chain was documented in a study of shared clonotypes between healthy human individuals. Study-wide findings and caveats: Larger richness was generally estimated for naive than memory subsets. Rarefaction analysis demonstrated incomplete sorted-subset sequencing notwithstanding large depth.

The repertoire was sequenced with immunoSEQ multiplex PCR; TCRdb's copy has only in-frame clones and lacks some. This sample has over 850,000 clones; around three quarters occur once, and the top ten carry roughly 0.61%. Comments on this clone: What it binds is unknown.

The CDR3 sequence is 15 residues long. V lost 0 bases and J 8 bases, leaving 12 bases between the germline ends. Germline CDR1 reads SGHNT; CDR2 reads YYREEE (reference sequence). The V call is TRBV5-4, the J call TRBJ1-6; D not certain. The source of this sequence is a man between 18 and 29 years old in good health. Some clones in this sample may be carry-over from other donors' samples. Sequencing input: memory CD4+ T cells from PBMCs. Indicated subset: CD45RA-negative fraction. Written as DNA, the CDR3 is TGTGCCAGCAGCTTGGGCCAGCTCGGCGATTCACCCCTCCACTTT. This sequence encodes CASSLGQLGDSPLHF.